Reported below is one TCR beta chain. Its target is not known. PCR employed 60 Vbeta and 13 Jbeta primers. Sequencing used immunoSEQ multiplex PCR; TCRdb keeps in-frame clones, though not all of them. The sample yields some 120,000 clones, about four fifths seen once. This record belongs to a study of cytomegalovirus exposure and HLA in healthy donors. Study-level points and caveats: The authors later found most CMV-associated TCR beta chains appeared HLA-restricted. An analysis done earlier found most TCR beta V segments productive about 90% or about 30% of the time.

This CDR3 is 13 amino acids long. V gave up 1 base and J gave up 6 bases, with 8 bases separating them. Germline loops: CDR1 SGDLS, CDR2 YYNGEE. This receptor was identified in a woman under 30 in good health and CMV-seropositive. The sequencing input was PBMCs. This chain joins TRBV9 and TRBJ2-1; possible D gene TRBD1, 6 bases. The DNA of the CDR3 is TGTGCCAGCAGCGTACCAGGGGCCAATGAGCAGTTCTTC. Translated, it gives CASSVPGANEQFF.